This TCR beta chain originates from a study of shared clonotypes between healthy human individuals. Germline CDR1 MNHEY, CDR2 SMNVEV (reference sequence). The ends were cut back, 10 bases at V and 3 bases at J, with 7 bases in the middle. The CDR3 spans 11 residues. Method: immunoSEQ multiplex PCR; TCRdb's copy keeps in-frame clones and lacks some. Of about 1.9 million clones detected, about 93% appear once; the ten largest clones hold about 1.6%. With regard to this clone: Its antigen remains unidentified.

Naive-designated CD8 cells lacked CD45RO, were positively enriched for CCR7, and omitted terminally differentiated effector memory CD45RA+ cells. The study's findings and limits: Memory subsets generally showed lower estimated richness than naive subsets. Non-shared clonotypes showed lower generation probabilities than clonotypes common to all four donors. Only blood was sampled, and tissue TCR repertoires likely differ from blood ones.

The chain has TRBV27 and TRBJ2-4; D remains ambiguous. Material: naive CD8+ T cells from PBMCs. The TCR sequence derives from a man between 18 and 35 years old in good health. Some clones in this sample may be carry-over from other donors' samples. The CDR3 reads CATKYKNIQYF. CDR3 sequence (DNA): TGTGCCACAAAATACAAAAACATTCAGTACTTC.